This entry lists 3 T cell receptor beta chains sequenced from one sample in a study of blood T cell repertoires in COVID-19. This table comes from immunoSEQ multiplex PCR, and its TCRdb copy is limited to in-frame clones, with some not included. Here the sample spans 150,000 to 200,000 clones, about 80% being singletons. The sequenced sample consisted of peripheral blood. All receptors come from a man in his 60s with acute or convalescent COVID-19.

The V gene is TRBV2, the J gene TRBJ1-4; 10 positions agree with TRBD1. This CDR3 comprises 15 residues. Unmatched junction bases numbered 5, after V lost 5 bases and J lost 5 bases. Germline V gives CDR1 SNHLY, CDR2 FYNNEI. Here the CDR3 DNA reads TGTGCCAGCAGTCCCCAGGGACAGGGGAATGAAAAACTGTTTTTT. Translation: CASSPQGQGNEKLFF.

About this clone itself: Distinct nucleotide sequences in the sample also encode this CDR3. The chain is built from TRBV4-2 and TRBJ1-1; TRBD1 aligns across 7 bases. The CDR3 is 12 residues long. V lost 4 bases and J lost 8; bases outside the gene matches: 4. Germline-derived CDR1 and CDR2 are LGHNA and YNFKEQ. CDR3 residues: CASSPGTAEAFF. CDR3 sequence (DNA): TGTGCCAGCAGCCCCGGGACAGCCGAAGCTTTCTTT.

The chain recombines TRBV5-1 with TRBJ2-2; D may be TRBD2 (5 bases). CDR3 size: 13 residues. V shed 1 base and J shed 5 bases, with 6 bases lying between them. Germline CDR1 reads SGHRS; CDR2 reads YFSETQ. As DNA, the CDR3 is TGCGCCAGCAGCTTGAGGGAGACCGGGGAGCTGTTTTTT. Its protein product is CASSLRETGELFF.